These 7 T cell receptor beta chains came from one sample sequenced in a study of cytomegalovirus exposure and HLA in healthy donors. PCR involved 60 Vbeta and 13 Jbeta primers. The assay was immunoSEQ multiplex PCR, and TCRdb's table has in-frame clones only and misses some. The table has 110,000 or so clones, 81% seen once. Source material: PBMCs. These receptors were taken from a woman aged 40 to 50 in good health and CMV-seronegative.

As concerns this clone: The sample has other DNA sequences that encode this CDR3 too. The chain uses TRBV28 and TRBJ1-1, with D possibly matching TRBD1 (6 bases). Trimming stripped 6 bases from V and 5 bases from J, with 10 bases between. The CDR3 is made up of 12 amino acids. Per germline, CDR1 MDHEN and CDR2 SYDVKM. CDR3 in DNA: TGTGCCAGCAGCCCAAGGGGGACTGAAGCTTTCTTT. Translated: CASSPRGTEAFF.

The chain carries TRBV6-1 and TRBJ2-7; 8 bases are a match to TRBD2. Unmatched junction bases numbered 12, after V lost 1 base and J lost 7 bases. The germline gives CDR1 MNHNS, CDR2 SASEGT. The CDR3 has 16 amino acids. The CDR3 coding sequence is TGTGCCAGCAGTGAAGACTCCGGGACTAGAGTCTGGGAGCAGTACTTC. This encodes CASSEDSGTRVWEQYF.

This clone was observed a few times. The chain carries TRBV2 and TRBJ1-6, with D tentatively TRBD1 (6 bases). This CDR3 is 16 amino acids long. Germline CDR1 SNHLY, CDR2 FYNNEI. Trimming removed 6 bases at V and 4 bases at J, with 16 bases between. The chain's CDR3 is CASSFLQGEYNSPLHF. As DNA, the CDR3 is TGTGCCAGCAGCTTCTTACAGGGAGAATATAATTCACCCCTCCACTTT.

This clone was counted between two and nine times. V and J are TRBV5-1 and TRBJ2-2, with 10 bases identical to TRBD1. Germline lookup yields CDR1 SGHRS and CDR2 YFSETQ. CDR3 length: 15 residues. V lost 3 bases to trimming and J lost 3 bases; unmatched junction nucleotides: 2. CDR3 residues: CASSWGQGYTGELFF. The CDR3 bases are TGCGCCAGCAGCTGGGGACAGGGGTACACCGGGGAGCTGTTTTTT.

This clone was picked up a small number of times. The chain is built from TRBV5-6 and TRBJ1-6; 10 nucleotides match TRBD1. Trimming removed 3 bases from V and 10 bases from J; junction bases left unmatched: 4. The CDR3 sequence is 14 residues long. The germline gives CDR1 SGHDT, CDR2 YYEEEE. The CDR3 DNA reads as TGTGCCAGCAGCTCCGGGACAGGGGAATCACCCCTCCACTTT. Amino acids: CASSSGTGESPLHF.

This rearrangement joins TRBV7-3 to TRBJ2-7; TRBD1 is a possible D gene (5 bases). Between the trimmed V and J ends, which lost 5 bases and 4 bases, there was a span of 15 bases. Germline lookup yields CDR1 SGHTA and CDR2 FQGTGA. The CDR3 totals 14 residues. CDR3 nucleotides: TGTGCCAGCAGCCGCAGACCCCCAGGGTACGAGCAGTACTTC. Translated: CASSRRPPGYEQYF. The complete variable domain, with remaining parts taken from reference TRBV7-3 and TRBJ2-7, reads GAGVSQTPSNKVTEKGKYVELRCDPISGHTALYWYRQSLGQGPEFLIYFQGTGAADDSGLPNDRFFAVRPEGSVSTLKIQRTERGDSAVYLCASSRRPPGYEQYFGPGTRLTVT.

Here the CDR3 reads CASSQDFQVSINEQFF. The CDR3 coding sequence is TGCGCCAGCAGCCAAGATTTCCAGGTATCGATCAATGAGCAGTTCTTC. The chain links TRBV4-1 to TRBJ2-1; D unclear. Germline CDR1 is MGHRA and CDR2 is YSYEKL. The CDR3 runs 16 residues. The V end was cut by 0 bases, the J end by 6 bases, with 15 bases between.